What follows describes a single T cell receptor (beta chain). The table came from immunoSEQ multiplex PCR; TCRdb's copy has only in-frame clones and leaves some out. The table lists about 320,000 clones, roughly 90% of them singletons, with over 5% in the top ten. This entry belongs to a study of Ad26.COV2.S vaccination and SARS-CoV-2 variants. Looking at the study overall: Intramuscular Ad26.COV2.S at 5x10^10 or 1x10^11 viral particles.

Described treatment: around 19 received Ad26.COV2.S at low or high dose, single or two shots; about five received placebo; per-sample allocation not given. Sampling happened 63 days after the first vaccine or placebo injection. The junction had 11 bases not matched to a gene; V was cut back by 5 bases and J by 9 bases. The CDR3 extends over 15 amino acids. Per germline, CDR1 SGHVS and CDR2 FQNEAQ. The sample in question was peripheral blood, obtained in a trial of Ad26.COV2.S vaccine versus placebo. This receptor was taken from a person aged 18-65 years who received the Ad26.COV2.S COVID-19 vaccine or a placebo. This chain links TRBV7-8 with TRBJ2-1; 9 bases are shared with TRBD2. The CDR3 DNA follows: TGTGCCAGCAGCCCAAGGAGGACTAGCGCTTCTGAGCAGTTCTTC. Encoded protein: CASSPRRTSASEQFF.